Sequencing of this T cell receptor (beta chain) was carried out in a study of T-cell memory formation after mild COVID-19 listed by TCRdb under 2021. The study in broad terms: TCR sequence clusters from the two donors were found to be largely donor specific. T-cell clones expanding and contracting after mild COVID-19 in two donors were tracked by longitudinal TCRalpha and TCRbeta repertoire sequencing. Two young, previously healthy adult volunteers made up the cohort, one male and one female. Broad study findings and their caveats: Balanced CD4/CD8 phenotypes were observed for clones contracting from day 15 to 85, whereas a bias towards CD4+ was observed for a second wave of clones expanding from day 15 to 37. Whether the second-wave clones peaking on day 37 were SARS-CoV-2 specific was not confirmed. Some responding clones were detected in pre-infection memory, which suggested that pre-existing cross-reactive memory T cells had joined the SARS-CoV-2 response. Contracting CD4+ clones were located mainly in the CM and EM memory subsets, whereas CD8+ clones were found to be enriched in EMRA. The study included only two mild cases, and larger cohorts that include severe cases with pre-infection samples were judged to be necessary.

A few counts support this clonotype. Its antigen target is currently unknown. There are no base qualities to consult, and no much larger clone falls within one base. Sequenced on an Illumina NovaSeq 6000. cDNA libraries for TCRalpha and TCRbeta were prepared by 5'RACE using constant-segment primers, with sample barcodes and unique molecular identifiers added. Trizol reagent was used to extract RNA from every sample. Amplification of the libraries took two PCR steps, and the second step added a second sample barcode plus Illumina TruSeq adapters. Sequencing of the libraries was done on an Illumina NovaSeq, producing 2 x 150 bp paired-end reads. For the original study's pipeline: Reads were demultiplexed and collapsed into UMI-guided consensus sequences with migec v1.2.7. Using mixcr v2.1.11, UMI consensuses were aligned to TRA and TRB V and J templates and then assembled into clonotypes. A clonotype was counted as expanded or contracted only when both edgeR and NoisET called the clonotype significant, with the noise models trained on biological replicates. edgeR calls used a false discovery rate-adjusted p below 0.01 and a log2 fold-change threshold of 1. As an exploratory analysis of dynamics, PCA with hierarchical clustering was applied to max-normalized trajectories of the 1000 most abundant clonotypes. Each responding clone was given a CD4 or CD8 phenotype based on the CD4+ and CD8+ repertoires, which had been sequenced separately. TCRdb reworked the public reads: Q25 trimming with fastp, MiXCR clone assembly, productive beta chains retained. Records with the same CDR3 protein are collapsed into one entry carrying the most frequent genes and DNA. V and J calls and clone size were set by TCRdb, not the authors. A total of under 85,000 distinct CDR3 sequences appear in this sample, approximately 15% of them only once. Together, the top ten hold 31% of the sample.

Ficoll-Paque density gradient centrifugation was the method used to isolate PBMCs. The CDR3 runs 14 amino acids, cysteine and phenylalanine included. Only the CDR3 portion is preserved as DNA: 42 bases, with reading frame beginning at the first base. The junction shows trimming of 4 bases on V and 7 bases on J, and the gene matches do not reach 8 bases of it. The germline V gene (reference sequence) supplies CDR1 GTSNPN and CDR2 SVGIG. The V and J segments used are TRBV30 and TRBJ2-1; a stretch of 9 junction bases matches TRBD1. This TCR came from an adult woman who had mild COVID-19 (a few samples of this study predate the infection). The sample titles of this study are shuffled in the database, so cell type and time point are left out; the donor was told from shared clones. Sequenced input: PBMCs or a T cell subset sorted from them (not recorded which). The CDR3 sequence is CAWNPGQGTNEQFF. The nucleotide sequence is given as TGTGCCTGGAACCCGGGACAGGGCACAAATGAGCAGTTCTTC.